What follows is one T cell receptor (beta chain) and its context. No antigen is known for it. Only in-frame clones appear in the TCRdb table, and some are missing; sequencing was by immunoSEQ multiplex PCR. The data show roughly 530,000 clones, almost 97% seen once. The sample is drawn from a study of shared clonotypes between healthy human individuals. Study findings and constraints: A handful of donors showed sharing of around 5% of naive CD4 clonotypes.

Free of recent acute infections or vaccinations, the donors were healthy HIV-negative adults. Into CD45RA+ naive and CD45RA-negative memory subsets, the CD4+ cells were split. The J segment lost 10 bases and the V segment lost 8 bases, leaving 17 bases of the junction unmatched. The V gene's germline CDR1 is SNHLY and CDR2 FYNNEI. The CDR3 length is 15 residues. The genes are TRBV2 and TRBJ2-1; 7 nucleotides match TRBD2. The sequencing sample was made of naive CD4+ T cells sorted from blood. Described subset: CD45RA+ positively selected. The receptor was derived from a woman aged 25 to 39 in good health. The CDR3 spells CASALAGVTAGEQFF. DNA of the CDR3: TGTGCCAGCGCCTTGGCGGGAGTCACGGCTGGGGAGCAGTTCTTC.